Sequencing of this T cell receptor beta chain was carried out in a study of T cells in Graves' hyperthyroidism and ophthalmopathy. Amplified TCR beta CDR3 regions derived from RNA transcripts. The TCR CDR3 first-round RT-PCR relied on the HTBI primer set. A single record per CDR3 protein comes from TCRdb applying MiXCR to the multiplex PCR reads. The table includes just over 550,000 distinct CDR3 sequences, approximately 44% detected once. Together with thyroid ultrasound, orbital computed tomography, serum thyroxine and TRAb, clinical symptoms were used for diagnoses. Worth noting for this clonotype: What it binds is unknown. A much more abundant neighbour one base away suggests this may be a read error.

Findings and caveats of the study: Most clonotypes that expanded in the thyroid above 0.001 also showed up in blood.

CDR1 and CDR2 from the germline V gene are SQVTM and ANQGSEA. The CDR3 is 15 residues long. V was shortened by 4 bases and J by 1 base, with 17 bases between the two germline ends. The TCR was taken from a young woman with Graves' hyperthyroidism. The rearrangement joins TRBV29-1 to TRBJ2-7; perhaps TRBD2 as D (5 bases). The sequencing sample was made of peripheral blood or thyroid tissue (not recorded which). The CDR3 sequence: CSVGVVGRPSYEQYF. DNA of the CDR3: TGCAGCGTTGGGGTGGTTGGGAGACCGTCCTACGAGCAGTACTTC.